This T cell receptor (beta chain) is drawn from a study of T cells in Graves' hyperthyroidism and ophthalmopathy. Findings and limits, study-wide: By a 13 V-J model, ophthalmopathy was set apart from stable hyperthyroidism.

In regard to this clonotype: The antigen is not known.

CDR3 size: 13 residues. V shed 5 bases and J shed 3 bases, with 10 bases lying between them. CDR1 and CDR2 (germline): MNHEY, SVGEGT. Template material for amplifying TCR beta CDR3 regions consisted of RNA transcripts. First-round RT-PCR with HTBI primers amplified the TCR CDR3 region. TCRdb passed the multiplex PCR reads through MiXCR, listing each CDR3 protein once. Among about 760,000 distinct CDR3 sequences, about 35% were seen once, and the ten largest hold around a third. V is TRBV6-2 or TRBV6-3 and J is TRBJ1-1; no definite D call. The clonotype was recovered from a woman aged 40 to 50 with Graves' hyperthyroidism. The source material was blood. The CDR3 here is CASSPLEHTEAFF. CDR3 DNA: TGTGCCAGCAGTCCTTTGGAACACACTGAAGCTTTCTTT.